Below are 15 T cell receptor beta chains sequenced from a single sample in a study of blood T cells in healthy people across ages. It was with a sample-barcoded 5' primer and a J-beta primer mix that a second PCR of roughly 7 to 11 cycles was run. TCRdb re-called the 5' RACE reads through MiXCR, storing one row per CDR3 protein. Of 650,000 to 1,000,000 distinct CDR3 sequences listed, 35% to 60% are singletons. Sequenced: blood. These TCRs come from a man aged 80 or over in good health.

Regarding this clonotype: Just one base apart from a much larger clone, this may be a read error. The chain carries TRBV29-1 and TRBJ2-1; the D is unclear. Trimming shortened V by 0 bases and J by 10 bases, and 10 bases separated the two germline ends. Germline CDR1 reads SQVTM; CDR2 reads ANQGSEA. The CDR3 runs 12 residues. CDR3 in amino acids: CSVEDGTLEQFF. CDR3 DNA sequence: TGCAGCGTTGAAGATGGAACTTTAGAGCAGTTCTTC.

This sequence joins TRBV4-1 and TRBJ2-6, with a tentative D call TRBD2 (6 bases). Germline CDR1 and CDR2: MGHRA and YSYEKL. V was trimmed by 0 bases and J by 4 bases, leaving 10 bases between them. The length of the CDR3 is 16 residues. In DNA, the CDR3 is TGCGCCAGCAGCCAAGATGCGGGGATGGGGGCCAACGTCCTGACTTTC. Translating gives CASSQDAGMGANVLTF.

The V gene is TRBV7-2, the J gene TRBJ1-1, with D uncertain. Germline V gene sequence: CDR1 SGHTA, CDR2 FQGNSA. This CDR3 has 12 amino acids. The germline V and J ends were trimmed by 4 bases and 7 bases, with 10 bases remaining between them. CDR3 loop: CASSSDLVEAFF. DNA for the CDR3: TGTGCCAGCAGCTCGGACTTGGTTGAAGCTTTCTTT.

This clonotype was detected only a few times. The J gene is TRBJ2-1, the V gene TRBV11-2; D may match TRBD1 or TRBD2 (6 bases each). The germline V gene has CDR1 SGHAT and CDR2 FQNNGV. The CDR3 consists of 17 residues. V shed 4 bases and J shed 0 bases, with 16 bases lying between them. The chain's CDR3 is CASSSLVGGSSYNEQFF. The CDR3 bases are TGTGCCAGCAGCTCCTTAGTGGGGGGCAGCTCCTACAATGAGCAGTTCTTC.

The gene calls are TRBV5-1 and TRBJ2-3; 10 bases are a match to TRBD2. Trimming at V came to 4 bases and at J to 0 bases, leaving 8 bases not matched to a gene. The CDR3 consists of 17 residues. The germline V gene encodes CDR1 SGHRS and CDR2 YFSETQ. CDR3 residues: CASSIVPGLASTDTQYF. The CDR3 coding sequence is TGCGCCAGCAGCATCGTACCGGGACTAGCGAGCACAGATACGCAGTATTTT. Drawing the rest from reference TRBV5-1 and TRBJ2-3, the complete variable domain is KAGVTQTPRYLIKTRGQQVTLSCSPISGHRSVSWYQQTPGQGLQFLFEYFSETQRNKGNFPGRFSGRQFSNSRSEMNVSTLELGDSALYLCASSIVPGLASTDTQYFGPGTRLTVL.

The CDR3 region is CASSYSLGRTSLYNEQFF. DNA for the CDR3: TGTGCCAGCAGTTACTCTCTAGGGAGGACTAGTCTTTACAATGAGCAGTTCTTC. The V gene is TRBV6-5, the J gene TRBJ2-1; the match to TRBD2 covers 7 bases. V gave up 0 bases and J gave up 4 bases; unmatched junction bases: 12. From germline, CDR1 is MNHEY and CDR2 SVGAGI. The CDR3 runs to 18 residues.

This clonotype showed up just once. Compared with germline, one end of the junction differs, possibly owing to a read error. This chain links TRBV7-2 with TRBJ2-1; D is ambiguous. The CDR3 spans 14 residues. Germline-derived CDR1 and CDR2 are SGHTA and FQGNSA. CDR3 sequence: CASSLYSSHNEQFF. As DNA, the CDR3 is TGTGCCAGCAGCTTATATAGCTCCCACAATGAGCAGTTCTTC.

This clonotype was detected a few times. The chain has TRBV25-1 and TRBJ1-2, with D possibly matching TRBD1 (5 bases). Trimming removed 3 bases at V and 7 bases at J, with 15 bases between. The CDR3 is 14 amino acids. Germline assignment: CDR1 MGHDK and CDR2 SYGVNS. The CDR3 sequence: CASSDPGISRGYTF. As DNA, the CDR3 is TGTGCCAGCAGTGACCCAGGGATTTCTCGTGGCTACACCTTC.

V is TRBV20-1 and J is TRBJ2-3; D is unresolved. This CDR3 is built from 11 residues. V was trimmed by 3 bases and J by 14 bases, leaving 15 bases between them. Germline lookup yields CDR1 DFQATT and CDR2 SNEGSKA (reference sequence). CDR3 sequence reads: CSASGSSYAYF. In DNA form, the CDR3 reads TGCAGTGCTAGCGGCAGTTCATACGCGTATTTT.

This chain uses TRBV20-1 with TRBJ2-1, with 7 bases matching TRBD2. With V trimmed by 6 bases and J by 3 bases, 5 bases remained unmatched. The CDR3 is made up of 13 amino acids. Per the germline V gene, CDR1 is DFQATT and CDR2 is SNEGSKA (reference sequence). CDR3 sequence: CSASGLVYNEQFF. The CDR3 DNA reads TGCAGTGCCAGTGGACTAGTCTACAATGAGCAGTTCTTC.

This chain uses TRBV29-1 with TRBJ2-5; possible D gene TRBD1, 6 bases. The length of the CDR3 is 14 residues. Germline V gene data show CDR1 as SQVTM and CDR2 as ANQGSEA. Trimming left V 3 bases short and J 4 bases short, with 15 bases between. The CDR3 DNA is TGCAGCGTTGACCCCACAGGGAATGTAGAGACCCAGTACTTC. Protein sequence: CSVDPTGNVETQYF.

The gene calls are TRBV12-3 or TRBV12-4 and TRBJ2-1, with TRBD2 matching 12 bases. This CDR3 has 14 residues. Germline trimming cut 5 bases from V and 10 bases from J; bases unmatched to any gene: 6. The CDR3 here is CASSLQTSGREQFF. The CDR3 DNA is TGTGCCAGCAGTCTACAAACTAGCGGGAGGGAGCAGTTCTTC.

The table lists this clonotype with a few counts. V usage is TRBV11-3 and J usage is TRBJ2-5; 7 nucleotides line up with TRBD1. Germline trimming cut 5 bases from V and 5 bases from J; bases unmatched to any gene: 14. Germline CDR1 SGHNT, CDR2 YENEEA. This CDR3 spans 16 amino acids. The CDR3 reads CASSRRTGRLYETQYF. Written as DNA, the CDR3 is TGTGCCAGCAGCCGCCGGACAGGTCGTCTCTACGAGACCCAGTACTTC.

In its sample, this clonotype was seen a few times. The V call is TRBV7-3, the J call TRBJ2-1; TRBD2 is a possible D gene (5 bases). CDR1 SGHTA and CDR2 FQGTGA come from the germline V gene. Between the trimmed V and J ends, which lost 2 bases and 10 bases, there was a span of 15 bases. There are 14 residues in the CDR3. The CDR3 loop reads CASSLAPATGEQFF. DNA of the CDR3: TGTGCCAGCAGCTTAGCCCCGGCCACGGGGGAGCAGTTCTTC.

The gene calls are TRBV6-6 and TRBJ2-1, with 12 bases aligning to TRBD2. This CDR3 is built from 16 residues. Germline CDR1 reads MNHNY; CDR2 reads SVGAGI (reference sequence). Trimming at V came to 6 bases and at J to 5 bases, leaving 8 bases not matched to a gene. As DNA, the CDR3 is TGTGCCAGCAGATCTAGCGGGAGGGTCCAGAACAATGAGCAGTTCTTC. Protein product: CASRSSGRVQNNEQFF.